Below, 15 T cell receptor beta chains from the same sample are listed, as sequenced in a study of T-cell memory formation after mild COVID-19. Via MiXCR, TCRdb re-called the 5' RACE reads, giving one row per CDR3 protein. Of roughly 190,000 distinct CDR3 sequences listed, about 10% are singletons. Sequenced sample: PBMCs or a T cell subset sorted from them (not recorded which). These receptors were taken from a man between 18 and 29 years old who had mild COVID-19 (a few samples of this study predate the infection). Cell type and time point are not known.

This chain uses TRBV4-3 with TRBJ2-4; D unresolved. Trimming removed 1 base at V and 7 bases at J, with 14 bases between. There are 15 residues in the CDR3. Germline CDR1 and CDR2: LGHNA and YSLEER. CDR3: CASSQAGYLGNIQYF. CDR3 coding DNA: TGCGCCAGCAGCCAAGCGGGTTATCTGGGCAACATTCAGTACTTC.

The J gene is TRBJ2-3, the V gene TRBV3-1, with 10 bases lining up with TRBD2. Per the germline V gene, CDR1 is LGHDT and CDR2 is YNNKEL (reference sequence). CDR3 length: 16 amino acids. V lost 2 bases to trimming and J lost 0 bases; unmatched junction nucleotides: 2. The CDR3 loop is CASSQLAGVSTDTQYF. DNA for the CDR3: TGTGCCAGCAGCCAACTAGCGGGGGTTAGCACAGATACGCAGTATTTT.

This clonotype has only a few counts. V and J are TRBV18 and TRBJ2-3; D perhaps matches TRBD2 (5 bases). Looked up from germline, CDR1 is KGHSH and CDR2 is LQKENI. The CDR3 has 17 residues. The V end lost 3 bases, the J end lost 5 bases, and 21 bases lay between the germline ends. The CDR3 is CASSPRSPSLAGDTQYF. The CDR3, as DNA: TGTGCCAGCTCACCTCGCAGTCCCAGCCTTGCGGGAGATACGCAGTATTTT.

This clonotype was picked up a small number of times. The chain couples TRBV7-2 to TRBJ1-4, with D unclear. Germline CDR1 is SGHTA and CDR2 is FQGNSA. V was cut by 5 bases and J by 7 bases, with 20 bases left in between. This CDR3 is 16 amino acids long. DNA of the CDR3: TGTGCCAGCAGCCTATTTGGAAGGTCCGGAGGTGAAAAACTGTTTTTT. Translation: CASSLFGRSGGEKLFF. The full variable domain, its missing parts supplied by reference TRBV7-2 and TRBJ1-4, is GAGVSQSPSNKVTEKGKDVELRCDPISGHTALYWYRQSLGQGLEFLIYFQGNSAPDKSGLPSDRFSAERTGGSVSTLTIQRTQQEDSAVYLCASSLFGRSGGEKLFFGSGTQLSVL.

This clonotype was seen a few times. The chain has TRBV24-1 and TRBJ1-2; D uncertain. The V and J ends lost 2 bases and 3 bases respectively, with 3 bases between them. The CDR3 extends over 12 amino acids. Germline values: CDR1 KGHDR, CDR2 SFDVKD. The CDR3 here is CATSDSDYGYTF. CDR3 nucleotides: TGTGCCACCAGTGATTCGGACTATGGCTACACCTTC.

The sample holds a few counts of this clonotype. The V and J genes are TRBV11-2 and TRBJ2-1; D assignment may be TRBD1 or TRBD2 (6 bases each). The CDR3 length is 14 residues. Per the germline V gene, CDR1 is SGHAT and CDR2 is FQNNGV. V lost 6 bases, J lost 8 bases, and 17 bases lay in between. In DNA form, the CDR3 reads TGTGCCAGCAGTTCCCGAGTGGGGGGCGATGAGCAGTTCTTC. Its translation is CASSSRVGGDEQFF.

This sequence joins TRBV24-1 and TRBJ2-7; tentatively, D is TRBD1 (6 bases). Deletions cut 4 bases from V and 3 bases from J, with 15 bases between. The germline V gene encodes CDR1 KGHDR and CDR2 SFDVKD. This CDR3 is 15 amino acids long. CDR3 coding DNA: TGTGCCACCAGTGAGGTATCGGGACAAGACTACGAGCAGTACTTC. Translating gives CATSEVSGQDYEQYF.

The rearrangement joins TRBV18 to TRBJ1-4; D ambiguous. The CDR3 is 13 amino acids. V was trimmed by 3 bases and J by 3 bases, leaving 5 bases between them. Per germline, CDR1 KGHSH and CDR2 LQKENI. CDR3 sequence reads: CASSPVANEKLFF. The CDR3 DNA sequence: TGTGCCAGCTCACCGGTAGCTAATGAAAAACTGTTTTTT.

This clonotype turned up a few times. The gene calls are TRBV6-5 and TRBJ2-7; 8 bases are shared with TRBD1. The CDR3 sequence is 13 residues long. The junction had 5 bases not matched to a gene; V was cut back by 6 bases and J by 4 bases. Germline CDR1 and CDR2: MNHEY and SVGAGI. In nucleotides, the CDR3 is TGTGCCAGCAGGCCCGGACAGGGTTACGAGCAGTACTTC. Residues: CASRPGQGYEQYF.

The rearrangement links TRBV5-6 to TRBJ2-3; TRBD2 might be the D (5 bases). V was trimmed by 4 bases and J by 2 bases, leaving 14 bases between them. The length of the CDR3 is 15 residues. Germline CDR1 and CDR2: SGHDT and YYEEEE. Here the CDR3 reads CASSAFGELTDTQYF. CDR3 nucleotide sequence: TGTGCCAGCAGCGCTTTCGGGGAACTCACAGATACGCAGTATTTT.

The CDR3 bases are TGTGCCAGCTCACGACTCGCTGGGGGAACTGAAGCTTTCTTT. Encoded protein: CASSRLAGGTEAFF. The chain employs TRBV18 and TRBJ1-1; D is possibly TRBD1 (5 bases). The CDR3 contains 14 residues. Germline V gives CDR1 KGHSH, CDR2 LQKENI. The V end lost 4 bases, the J end lost 5 bases, and 14 bases lay between the germline ends.

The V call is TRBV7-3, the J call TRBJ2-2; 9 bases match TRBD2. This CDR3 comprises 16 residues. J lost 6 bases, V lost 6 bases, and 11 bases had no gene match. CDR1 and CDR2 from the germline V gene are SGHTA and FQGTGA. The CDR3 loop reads CASSQTKSGGSGELFF. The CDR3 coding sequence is TGTGCCAGCAGTCAGACTAAGAGCGGGGGGTCCGGGGAGCTGTTTTTT.

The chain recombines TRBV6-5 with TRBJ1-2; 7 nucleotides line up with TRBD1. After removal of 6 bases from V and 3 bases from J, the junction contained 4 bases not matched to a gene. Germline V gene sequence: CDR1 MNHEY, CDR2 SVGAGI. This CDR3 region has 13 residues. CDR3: CASSQGGDYGYTF. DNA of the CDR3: TGTGCCAGCAGCCAGGGGGGCGACTATGGCTACACCTTC.

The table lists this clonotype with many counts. The CDR3 sequence is CASMRGAMTEAFF. The CDR3 region has the DNA TGCGCCAGCATGCGGGGGGCGATGACTGAAGCTTTCTTT. The V gene is TRBV5-1, the J gene TRBJ1-1; D possibly corresponds to TRBD1 (6 bases). The V end was cut by 6 bases, the J end by 5 bases, with 14 bases between. This CDR3 is 13 amino acids long. Germline CDR1 SGHRS, CDR2 YFSETQ.

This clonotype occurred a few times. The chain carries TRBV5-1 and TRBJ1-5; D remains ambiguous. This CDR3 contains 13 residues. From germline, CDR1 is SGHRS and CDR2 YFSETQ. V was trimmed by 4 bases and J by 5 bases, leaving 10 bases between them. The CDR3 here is CASSLSVDQPQHF. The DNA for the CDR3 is TGCGCCAGCAGCCTTTCCGTTGATCAGCCCCAGCATTTT.